A single T cell receptor beta chain is shown here with its context. Its cognate antigen is unknown. This sample stems from a study of shared clonotypes between healthy human individuals. About the research overall: Donors had three CD4 naive, three CD4 memory, two CD8 naive and one CD8 memory plate apiece. Study observations and caveats: As a rule, naive subsets had a larger estimated richness than memory subsets.

The CDR3 length is 14 residues. It was CD45RO-negative cells, positively selected for CCR7, that made up naive CD8 cells, with terminally differentiated effector memory CD45RA+ cells excluded. The study drew all its donors from Caucasian adults living in Nashville, Tennessee. Produced via immunoSEQ multiplex PCR; TCRdb's table is partial and in-frame only. The sample has about 590,000 clones; nearly 97% are singletons. This chain connects TRBV21-1 to TRBJ2-7; TRBD1 is the table's D call, not checked against the DNA. TRBV21-1 is recorded as a pseudogene. Sequencing input: naive CD8+ T cells sorted from blood. The receptor's source is a woman aged 30 to 39 in good health. CDR3 in amino acids: CASPTRISSYEQYF. The CDR3 DNA sequence: TGTGCCAGCCCAACCAGAATCTCATCCTACGAGCAGTACTTC.